This TCR beta chain stems from a study of shared clonotypes between healthy human individuals. Libraries were prepared by immunoSEQ multiplex PCR; TCRdb keeps only in-frame clonotypes and omits some of them. The sample holds 950,000 to 1,100,000 clones; under 80% are singletons and the top ten take less than 1.5%. The junction had 6 bases not matched to a gene; V was cut back by 6 bases and J by 5 bases. Germline lookup yields CDR1 MNHNS and CDR2 SASEGT. This CDR3 spans 14 amino acids. There are a few counts of this clone. Antigen specificity is unknown. Study conclusions and caveats: It was only blood that was sampled, and tissue repertoires likely differ.

This chain uses TRBV6-1 with TRBJ1-5, with 8 bases fitting TRBD1. The receptor's source is a man aged 18 to 30 in good health. Sequencing was carried out using memory CD4+ T cells sorted from blood. The subset was: CD45RA-negative fraction. The CDR3 region has the DNA TGTGCCAGCAGCGGAGACAGGGGCCATCAGCCCCAGCATTTT. This encodes CASSGDRGHQPQHF.